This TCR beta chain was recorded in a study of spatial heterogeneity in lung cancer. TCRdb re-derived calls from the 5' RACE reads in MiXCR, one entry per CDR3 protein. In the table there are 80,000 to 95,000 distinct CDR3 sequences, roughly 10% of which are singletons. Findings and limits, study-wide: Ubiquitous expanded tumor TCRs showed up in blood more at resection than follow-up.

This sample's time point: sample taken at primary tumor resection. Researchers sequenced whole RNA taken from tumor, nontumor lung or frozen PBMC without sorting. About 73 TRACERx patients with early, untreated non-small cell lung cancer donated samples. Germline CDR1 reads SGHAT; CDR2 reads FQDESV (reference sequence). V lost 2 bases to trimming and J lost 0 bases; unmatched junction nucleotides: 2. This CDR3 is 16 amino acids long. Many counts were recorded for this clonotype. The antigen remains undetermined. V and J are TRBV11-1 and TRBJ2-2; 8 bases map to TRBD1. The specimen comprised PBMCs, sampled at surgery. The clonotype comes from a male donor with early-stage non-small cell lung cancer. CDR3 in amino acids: CASSLSGGPNTGELFF. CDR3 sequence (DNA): TGTGCCAGCAGCTTATCAGGGGGCCCGAACACCGGGGAGCTGTTTTTT.